These T cell receptor beta chains were read from a single sample in a study of CD8 T cells in Susac syndrome. TCRdb independently ran MiXCR on the immunoSEQ multiplex PCR reads; one entry per CDR3 protein. The data show 150,000 to 200,000 distinct CDR3 sequences, 90% to 95% seen once. The sequencing input was CD4+ T cells from PBMCs. These receptors originate from a human donor with Susac syndrome. CDR3s include the opening cysteine and the closing phenylalanine or tryptophan. The D gene is left open where the match is weak. Clone size, where shown, is once, few, many, or a class for clones that have expanded.

TRBJ2-3,TRBV12-3/TRBV12-4,TRBD1,NA,CASSLFPTGGTDTQYF,TGTGCCAGCAGTTTATTCCCCACAGGGGGCACAGATACGCAGTATTTT
TRBJ2-7,TRBV2,TRBD1,once,CASRYRGTHEQYF,TGTGCCAGCAGGTACAGGGGAACGCACGAGCAGTACTTC
TRBJ2-3,TRBV15,NA,NA,CATSRRQTKSTDTQYF,TGTGCCACCAGCCGCCGACAGACAAAAAGCACAGATACGCAGTATTTT
TRBJ1-5,TRBV27,TRBD1,NA,CASSRGQGASQPQHF,TGTGCCAGCAGCCGGGGACAGGGGGCGTCTCAGCCCCAGCATTTT
TRBJ2-3,TRBV5-1,NA,NA,CASTNDGRDTQYF,TGCGCCAGCACCAATGACGGACGGGATACGCAGTATTTT
TRBJ2-5,TRBV6-5,NA,NA,CASSFGQGGGKTQYF,TGTGCCAGCAGTTTCGGACAGGGAGGGGGGAAGACCCAGTACTTC
TRBJ2-7,TRBV28,TRBD1,NA,CASTRQGTGSNEQYF,TGTGCCAGCACCAGACAGGGGACAGGATCGAACGAGCAGTACTTC
TRBJ1-2,TRBV10-3,TRBD1,NA,CAISAQGAGNYGYTF,TGTGCCATCAGTGCGCAGGGGGCCGGTAACTATGGCTACACCTTC
TRBJ2-3,TRBV7-3,TRBD2,NA,CATSPGGATDTQYF,TGTGCCACCTCTCCGGGGGGGGCGACAGATACGCAGTATTTT
TRBJ2-1,TRBV12-3/TRBV12-4,TRBD2,NA,CASIPTSGGGNEQFF,TGTGCCAGCATCCCGACTAGCGGGGGGGGCAATGAGCAGTTCTTC
TRBJ2-1,TRBV10-3,NA,NA,CAISDRFSSYNEQFF,TGTGCCATCAGTGACAGGTTTAGCTCCTACAATGAGCAGTTCTTC
TRBJ2-1,TRBV20-1,TRBD1,NA,CSVEGQGIYEQFF,TGCAGTGTAGAGGGACAGGGTATATACGAGCAGTTCTTC